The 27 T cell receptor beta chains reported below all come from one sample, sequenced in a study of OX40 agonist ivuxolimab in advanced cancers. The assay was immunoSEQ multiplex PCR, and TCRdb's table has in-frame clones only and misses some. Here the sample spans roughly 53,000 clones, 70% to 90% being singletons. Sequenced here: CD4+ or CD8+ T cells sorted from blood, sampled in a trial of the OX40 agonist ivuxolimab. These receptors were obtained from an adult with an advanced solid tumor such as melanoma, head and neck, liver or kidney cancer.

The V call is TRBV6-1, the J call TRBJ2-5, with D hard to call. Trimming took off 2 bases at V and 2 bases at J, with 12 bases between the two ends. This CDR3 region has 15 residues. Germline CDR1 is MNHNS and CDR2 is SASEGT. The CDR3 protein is CASSEQGQAQETQYF. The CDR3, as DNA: TGTGCCAGCAGTGAACAAGGGCAAGCACAAGAGACCCAGTACTTC.

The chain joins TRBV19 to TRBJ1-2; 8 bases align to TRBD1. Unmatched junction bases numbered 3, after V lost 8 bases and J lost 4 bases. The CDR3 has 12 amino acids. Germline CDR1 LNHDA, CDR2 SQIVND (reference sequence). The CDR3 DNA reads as TGTGCCAGTCGACAGGGGTTCTATGGCTACACCTTC. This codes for CASRQGFYGYTF.

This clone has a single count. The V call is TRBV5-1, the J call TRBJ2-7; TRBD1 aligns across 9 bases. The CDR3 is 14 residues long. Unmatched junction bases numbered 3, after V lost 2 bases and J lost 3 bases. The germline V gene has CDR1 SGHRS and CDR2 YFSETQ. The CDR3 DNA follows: TGCGCCAGCAGCTTAGGGGACAGGGACTACGAGCAGTACTTC. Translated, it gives CASSLGDRDYEQYF.

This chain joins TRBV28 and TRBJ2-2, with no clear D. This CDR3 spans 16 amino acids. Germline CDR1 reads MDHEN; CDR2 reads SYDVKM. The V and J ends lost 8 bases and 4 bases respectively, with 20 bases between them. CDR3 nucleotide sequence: TGTGCCAGCGCAGGACGCGCGGCCCCCTCCACCGGGGAGCTGTTTTTT. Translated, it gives CASAGRAAPSTGELFF.

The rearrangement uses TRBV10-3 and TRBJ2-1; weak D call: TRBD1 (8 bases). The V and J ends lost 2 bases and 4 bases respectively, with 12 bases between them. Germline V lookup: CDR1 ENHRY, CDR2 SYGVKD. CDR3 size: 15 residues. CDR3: CAISEDRGGYNEQFF. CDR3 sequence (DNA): TGTGCCATCAGTGAGGACAGGGGAGGGTACAATGAGCAGTTCTTC.

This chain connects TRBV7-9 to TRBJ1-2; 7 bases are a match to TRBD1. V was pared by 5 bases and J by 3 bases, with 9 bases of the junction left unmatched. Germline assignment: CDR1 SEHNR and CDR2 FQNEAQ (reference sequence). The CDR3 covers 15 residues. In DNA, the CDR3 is TGTGCCAGCAGCATCAACAGGGGATCAGACTATGGCTACACCTTC. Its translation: CASSINRGSDYGYTF.

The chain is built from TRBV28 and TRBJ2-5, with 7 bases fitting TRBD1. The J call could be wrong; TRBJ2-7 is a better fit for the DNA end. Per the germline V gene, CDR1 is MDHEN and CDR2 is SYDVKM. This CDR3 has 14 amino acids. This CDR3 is CASRRGDSTYEQYF. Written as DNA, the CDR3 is TGTGCCAGCAGGAGAGGGGACAGCACCTACGAGCAGTACTTC.

CDR3 bases: TGTGCCAGCAGTGAAGTCCCCGGGGGAATCGCCGGGGAGCTGTTTTTT. It translates to CASSEVPGGIAGELFF. J is TRBJ2-2 and V is TRBV2, with a possible D match to TRBD2 (6 bases). Germline assignment: CDR1 SNHLY and CDR2 FYNNEI. The CDR3 length is 16 residues. V lost 1 base and J 6 bases, leaving 15 bases between the germline ends.

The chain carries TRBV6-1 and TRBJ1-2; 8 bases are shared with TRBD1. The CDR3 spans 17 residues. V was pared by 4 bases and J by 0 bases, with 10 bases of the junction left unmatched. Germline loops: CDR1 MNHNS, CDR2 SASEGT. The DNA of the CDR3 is TGTGCCAGCAGTGCCCACGGGACAGGACTAGCTAACTATGGCTACACCTTC. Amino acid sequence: CASSAHGTGLANYGYTF.

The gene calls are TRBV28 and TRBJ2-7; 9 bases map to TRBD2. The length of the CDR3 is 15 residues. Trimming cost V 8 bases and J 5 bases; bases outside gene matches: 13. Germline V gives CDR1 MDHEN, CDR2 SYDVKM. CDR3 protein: CASLSWASGNDEQYF. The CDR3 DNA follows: TGTGCCAGCCTCTCGTGGGCTAGCGGGAATGACGAGCAGTACTTC.

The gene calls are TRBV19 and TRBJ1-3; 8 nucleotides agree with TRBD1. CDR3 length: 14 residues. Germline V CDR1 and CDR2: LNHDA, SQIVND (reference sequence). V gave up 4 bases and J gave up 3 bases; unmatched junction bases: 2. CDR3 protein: CASSSRGLGNTIYF. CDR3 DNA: TGTGCCAGTAGTAGCAGGGGGCTTGGAAACACCATATATTTT.

The CDR3 DNA reads TGTGCCTGGAGTGTACAAGACGAGCAGTACTTC. This encodes CAWSVQDEQYF. The J gene is TRBJ2-7, the V gene TRBV30; D is ambiguous. The CDR3 spans 11 residues. V lost 0 bases and J lost 5, with 5 bases in between. Germline assignment: CDR1 GTSNPN and CDR2 SVGIG (reference sequence).

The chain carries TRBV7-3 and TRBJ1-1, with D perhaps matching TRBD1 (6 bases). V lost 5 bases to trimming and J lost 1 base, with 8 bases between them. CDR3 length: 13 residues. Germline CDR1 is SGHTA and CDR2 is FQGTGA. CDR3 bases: TGTGCCAGCAGCCTACAGGGGAACACTGAAGCTTTCTTT. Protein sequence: CASSLQGNTEAFF.

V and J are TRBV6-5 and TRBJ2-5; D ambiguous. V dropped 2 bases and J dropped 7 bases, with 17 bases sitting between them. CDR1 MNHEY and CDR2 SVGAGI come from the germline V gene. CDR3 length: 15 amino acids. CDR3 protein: CASSYGLPPSRTQYF. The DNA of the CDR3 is TGTGCCAGCAGTTACGGGCTCCCACCTTCTCGGACCCAGTACTTC.

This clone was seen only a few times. Written as DNA, the CDR3 is TGTGCAGCAATGTCTGTAGATCAGCCCCAGCATTTT. It encodes CAAMSVDQPQHF. V usage is TRBV28 and J usage is TRBJ1-5; D not resolved. Germline V CDR1 and CDR2: MDHEN, SYDVKM. The CDR3 length is 12 residues.

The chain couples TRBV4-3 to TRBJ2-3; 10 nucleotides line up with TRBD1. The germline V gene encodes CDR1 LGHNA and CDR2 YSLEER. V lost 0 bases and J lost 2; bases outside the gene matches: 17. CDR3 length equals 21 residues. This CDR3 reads CASSQDDTRTGGTSATDTQYF. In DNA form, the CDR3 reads TGCGCCAGCAGCCAAGATGATACGAGGACAGGGGGAACGTCAGCCACAGATACGCAGTATTTT.

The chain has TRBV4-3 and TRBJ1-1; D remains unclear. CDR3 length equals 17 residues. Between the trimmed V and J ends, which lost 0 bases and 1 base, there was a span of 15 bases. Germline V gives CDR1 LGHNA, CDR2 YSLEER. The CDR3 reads CASSQDAGRRGNTEAFF. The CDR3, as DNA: TGCGCCAGCAGCCAAGATGCCGGGAGGAGAGGGAACACTGAAGCTTTCTTT.

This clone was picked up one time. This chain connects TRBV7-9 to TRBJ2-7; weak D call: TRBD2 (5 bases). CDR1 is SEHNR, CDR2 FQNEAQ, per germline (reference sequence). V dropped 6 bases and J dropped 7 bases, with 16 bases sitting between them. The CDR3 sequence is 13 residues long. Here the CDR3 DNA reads TGTGCCAGCAGTCTGGGAGTGGGCCTTGAGCAGTACTTC. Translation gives CASSLGVGLEQYF. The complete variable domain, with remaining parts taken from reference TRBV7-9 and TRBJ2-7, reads DTGVSQNPRHKITKRGQNVTFRCDPISEHNRLYWYRQTLGQGPEFLTYFQNEAQLEKSRLLSDRFSAERPKGSFSTLEIQRTEQGDSAMYLCASSLGVGLEQYFGPGTRLTVT.

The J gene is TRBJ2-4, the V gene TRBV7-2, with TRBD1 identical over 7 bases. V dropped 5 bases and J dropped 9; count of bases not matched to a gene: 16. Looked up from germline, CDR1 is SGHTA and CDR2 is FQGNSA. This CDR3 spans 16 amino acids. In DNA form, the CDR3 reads TGTGCCAGCAGCCCTCGACAGGGCTCCCGAGCGTCCATTCAGTACTTC. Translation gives CASSPRQGSRASIQYF.

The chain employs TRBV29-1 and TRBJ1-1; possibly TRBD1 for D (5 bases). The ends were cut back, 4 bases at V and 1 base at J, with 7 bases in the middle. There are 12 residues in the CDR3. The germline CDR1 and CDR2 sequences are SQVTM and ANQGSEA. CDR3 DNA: TGCAGCGTTGGACAGACGAACACTGAAGCTTTCTTT. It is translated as CSVGQTNTEAFF.

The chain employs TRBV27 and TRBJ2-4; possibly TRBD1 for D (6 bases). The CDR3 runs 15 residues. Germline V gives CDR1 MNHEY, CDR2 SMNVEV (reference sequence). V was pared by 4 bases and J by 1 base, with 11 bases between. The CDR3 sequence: CASSSGVVAKNIQYF. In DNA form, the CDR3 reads TGTGCCAGCAGTTCAGGGGTGGTGGCCAAAAACATTCAGTACTTC.

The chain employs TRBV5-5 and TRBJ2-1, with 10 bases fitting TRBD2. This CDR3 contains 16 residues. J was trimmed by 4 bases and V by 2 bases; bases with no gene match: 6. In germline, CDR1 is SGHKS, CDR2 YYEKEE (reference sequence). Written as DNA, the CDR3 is TGTGCCAGCAGCTTAAGCGGGAGGGCCGAGTACAATGAGCAGTTCTTC. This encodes CASSLSGRAEYNEQFF.

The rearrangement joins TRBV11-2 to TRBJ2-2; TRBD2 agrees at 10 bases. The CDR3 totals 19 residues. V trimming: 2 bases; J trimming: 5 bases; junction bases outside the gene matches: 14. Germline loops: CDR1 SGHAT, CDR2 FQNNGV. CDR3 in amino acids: CASSLRQIRTSGSTGELFF. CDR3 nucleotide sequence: TGTGCCAGCAGCTTAAGGCAAATCCGGACTAGCGGATCTACCGGGGAGCTGTTTTTT.

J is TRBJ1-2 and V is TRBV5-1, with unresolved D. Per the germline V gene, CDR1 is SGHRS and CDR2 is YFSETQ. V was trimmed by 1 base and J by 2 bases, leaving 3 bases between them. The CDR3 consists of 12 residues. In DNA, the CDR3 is TGCGCCAGCAGCTTGTCGAACTATGGCTACACCTTC. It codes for CASSLSNYGYTF.

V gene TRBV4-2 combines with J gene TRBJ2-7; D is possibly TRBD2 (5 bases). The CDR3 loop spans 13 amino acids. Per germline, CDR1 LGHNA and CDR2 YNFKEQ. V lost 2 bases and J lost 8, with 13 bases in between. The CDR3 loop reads CASSQNPLGQQYF. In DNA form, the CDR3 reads TGTGCCAGCAGCCAAAACCCACTAGGACAGCAGTACTTC.

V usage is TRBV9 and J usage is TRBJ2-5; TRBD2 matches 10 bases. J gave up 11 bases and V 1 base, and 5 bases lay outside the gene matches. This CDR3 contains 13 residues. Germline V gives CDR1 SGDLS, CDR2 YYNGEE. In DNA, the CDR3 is TGTGCCAGCAGCGTATCCAGCGGGAGGGAGCAGTACTTC. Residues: CASSVSSGREQYF. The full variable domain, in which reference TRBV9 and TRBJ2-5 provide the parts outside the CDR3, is DSGVTQTPKHLITATGQRVTLRCSPRSGDLSVYWYQQSLDQGLQFLIQYYNGEERAKGNILERFSAQQFPDLHSELNLSSLELGDSALYFCASSVSSGREQYFGPGTRLLVL.

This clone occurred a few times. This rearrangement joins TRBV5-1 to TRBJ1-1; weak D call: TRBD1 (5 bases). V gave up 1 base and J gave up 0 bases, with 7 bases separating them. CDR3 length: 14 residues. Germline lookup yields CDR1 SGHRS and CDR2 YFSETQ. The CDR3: CASSLWGLNTEAFF. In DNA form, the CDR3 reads TGCGCCAGCAGCTTGTGGGGGTTGAACACTGAAGCTTTCTTT.